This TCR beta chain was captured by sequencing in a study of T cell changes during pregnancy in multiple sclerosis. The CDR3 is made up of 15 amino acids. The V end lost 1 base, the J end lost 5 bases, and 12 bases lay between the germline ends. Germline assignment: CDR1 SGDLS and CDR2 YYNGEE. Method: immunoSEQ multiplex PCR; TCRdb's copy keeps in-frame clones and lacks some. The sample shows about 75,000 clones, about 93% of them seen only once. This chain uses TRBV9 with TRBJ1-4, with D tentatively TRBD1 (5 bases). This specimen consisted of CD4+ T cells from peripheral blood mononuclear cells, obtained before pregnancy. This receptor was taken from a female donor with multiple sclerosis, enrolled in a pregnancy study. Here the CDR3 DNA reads TGTGCCAGCAGCGTAAGGGGAATGGGGAATGAAAAACTGTTTTTT. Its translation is CASSVRGMGNEKLFF.